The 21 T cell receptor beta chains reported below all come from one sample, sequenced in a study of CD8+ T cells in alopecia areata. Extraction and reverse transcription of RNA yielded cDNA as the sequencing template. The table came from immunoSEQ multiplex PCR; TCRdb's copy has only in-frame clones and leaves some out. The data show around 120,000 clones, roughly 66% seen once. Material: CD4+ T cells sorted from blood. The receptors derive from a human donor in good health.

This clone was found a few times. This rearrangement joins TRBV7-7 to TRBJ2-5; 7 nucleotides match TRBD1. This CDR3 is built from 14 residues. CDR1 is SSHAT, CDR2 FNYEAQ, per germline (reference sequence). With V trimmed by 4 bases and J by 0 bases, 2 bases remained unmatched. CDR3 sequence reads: CASSYTGDQETQYF. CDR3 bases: TGTGCCAGCAGCTACACAGGGGACCAAGAGACCCAGTACTTC.

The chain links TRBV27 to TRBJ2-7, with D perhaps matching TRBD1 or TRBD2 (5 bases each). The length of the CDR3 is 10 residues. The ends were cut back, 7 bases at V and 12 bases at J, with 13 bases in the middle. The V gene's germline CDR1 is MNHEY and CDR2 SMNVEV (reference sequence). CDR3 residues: CASTHRDPYF. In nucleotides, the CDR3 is TGTGCCAGCACCCACCGGGACCCGTACTTC.

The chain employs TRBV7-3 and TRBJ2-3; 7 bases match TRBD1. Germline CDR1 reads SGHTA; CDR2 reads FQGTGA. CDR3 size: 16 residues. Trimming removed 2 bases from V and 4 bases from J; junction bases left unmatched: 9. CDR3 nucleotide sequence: TGTGCCAGCAGCTTAGTTGGAAGGGGGCGCGCAGATACGCAGTATTTT. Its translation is CASSLVGRGRADTQYF.

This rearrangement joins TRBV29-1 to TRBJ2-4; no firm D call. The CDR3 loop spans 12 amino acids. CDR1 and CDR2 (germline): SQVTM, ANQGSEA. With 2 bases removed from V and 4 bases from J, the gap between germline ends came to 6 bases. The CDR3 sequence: CSVEHPKNIQYF. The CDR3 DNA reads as TGCAGCGTTGAACACCCTAAAAACATTCAGTACTTC.

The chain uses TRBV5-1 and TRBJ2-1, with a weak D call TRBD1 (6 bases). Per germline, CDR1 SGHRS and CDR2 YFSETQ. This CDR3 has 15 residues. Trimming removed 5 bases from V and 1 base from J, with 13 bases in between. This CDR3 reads CASRPTGMSYNEQFF. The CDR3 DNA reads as TGCGCCAGCAGACCCACAGGGATGTCCTACAATGAGCAGTTCTTC.

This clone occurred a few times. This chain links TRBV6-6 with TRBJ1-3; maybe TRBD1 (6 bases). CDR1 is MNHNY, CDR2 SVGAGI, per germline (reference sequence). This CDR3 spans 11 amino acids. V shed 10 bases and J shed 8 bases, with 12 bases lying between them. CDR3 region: CAIKAGDTIYF. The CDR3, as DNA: TGTGCCATTAAGGCAGGGGACACCATATATTTT.

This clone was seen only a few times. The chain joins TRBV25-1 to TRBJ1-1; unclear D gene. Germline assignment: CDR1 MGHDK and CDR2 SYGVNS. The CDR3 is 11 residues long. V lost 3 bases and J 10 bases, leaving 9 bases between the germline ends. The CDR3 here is CASSEGKGAFF. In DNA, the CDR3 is TGTGCCAGCAGTGAGGGAAAGGGAGCTTTCTTT.

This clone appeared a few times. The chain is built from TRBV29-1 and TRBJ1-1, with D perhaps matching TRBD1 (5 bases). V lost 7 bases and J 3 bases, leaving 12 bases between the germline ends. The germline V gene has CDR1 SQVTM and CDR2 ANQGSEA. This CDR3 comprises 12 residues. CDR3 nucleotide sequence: TGCAGCGCCAACCGGGGGGACACTGAAGCTTTCTTT. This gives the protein CSANRGDTEAFF.

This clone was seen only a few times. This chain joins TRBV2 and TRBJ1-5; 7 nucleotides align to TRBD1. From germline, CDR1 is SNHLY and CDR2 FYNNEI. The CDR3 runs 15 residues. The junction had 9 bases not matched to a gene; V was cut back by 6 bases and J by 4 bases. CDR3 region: CASSGEGGPNQPQHF. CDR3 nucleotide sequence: TGTGCCAGCAGCGGTGAAGGGGGCCCTAATCAGCCCCAGCATTTT.

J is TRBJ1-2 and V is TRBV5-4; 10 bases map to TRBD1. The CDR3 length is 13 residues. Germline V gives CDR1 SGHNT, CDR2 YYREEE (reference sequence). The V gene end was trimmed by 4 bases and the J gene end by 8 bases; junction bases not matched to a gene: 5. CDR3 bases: TGTGCCAGCAGCCGCGGGACAGGGGTAGGCTACACCTTC. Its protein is CASSRGTGVGYTF.

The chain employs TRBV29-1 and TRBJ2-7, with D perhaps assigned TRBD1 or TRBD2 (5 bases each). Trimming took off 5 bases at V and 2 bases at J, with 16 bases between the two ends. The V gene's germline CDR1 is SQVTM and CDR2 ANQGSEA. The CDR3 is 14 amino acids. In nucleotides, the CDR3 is TGCAGCGTTTTCCGGGGCAGTTCTACCTACGAGCAGTACTTC. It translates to CSVFRGSSTYEQYF.

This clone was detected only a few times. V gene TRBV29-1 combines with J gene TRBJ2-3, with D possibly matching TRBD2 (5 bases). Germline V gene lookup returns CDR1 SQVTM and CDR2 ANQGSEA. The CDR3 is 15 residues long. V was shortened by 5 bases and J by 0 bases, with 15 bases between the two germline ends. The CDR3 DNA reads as TGCAGCGTTCGCCTGCACCCGGGAAGCACAGATACGCAGTATTTT. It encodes CSVRLHPGSTDTQYF.

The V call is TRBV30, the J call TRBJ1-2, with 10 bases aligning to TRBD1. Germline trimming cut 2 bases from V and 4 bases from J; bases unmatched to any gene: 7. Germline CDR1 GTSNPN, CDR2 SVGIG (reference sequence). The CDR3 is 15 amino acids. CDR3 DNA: TGTGCCTGGAGTATAGCGACAGGGGGCGCCTATGGCTACACCTTC. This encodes CAWSIATGGAYGYTF.

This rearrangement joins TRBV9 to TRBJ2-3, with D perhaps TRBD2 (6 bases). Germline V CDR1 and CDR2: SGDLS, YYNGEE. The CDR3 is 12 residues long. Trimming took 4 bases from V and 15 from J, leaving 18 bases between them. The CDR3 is CASSPTTRSSYF. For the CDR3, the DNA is TGTGCCAGCAGCCCGACGACTAGGAGTTCATATTTT.

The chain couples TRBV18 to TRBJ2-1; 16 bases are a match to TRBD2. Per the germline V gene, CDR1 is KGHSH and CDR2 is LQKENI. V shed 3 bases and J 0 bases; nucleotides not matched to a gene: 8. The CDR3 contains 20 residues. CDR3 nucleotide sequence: TGTGCCAGCTCACCGCGAACGGGACTAGCGGGGGGGCTCTCCTACAATGAGCAGTTCTTC. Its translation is CASSPRTGLAGGLSYNEQFF.

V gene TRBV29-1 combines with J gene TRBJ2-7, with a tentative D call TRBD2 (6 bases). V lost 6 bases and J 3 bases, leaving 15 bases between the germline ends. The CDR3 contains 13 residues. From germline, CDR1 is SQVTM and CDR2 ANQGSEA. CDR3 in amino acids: CSVSRRGGYEQYF. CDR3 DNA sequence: TGCAGCGTGTCCCGTCGGGGAGGCTACGAGCAGTACTTC.

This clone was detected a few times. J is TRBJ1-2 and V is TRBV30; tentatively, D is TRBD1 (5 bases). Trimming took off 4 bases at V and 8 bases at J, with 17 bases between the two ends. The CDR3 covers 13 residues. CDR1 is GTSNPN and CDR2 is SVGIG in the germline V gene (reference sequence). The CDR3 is CAWTGGVGYGYTF. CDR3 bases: TGTGCCTGGACTGGGGGGGTAGGCTACGGCTACACCTTC.

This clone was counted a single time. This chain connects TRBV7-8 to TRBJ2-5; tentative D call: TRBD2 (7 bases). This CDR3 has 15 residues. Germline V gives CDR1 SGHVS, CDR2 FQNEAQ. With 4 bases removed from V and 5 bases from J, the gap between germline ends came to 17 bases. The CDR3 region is CASSSAGATWETQYF. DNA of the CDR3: TGTGCCAGCAGCTCCGCGGGGGCCACGTGGGAGACCCAGTACTTC.

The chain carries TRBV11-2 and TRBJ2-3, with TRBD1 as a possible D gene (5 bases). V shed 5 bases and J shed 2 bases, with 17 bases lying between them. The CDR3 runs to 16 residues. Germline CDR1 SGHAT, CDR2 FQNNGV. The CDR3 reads CASSTQFGATTDTQYF. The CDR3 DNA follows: TGTGCCAGCAGCACCCAATTTGGGGCGACCACAGATACGCAGTATTTT.

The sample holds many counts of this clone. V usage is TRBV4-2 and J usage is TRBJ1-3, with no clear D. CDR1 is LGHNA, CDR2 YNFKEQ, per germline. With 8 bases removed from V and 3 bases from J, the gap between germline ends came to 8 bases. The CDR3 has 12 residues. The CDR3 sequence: CASRADGNTIYF. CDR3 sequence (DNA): TGTGCCAGCCGTGCAGATGGAAACACCATATATTTT.

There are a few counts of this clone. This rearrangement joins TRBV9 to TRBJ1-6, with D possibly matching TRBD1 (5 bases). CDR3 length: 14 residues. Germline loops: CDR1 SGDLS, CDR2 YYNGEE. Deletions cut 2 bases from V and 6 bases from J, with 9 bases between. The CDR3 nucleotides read TGTGCCAGCAGCGTCGGGACCATTAATTCACCCCTCCACTTT. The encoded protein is CASSVGTINSPLHF.